What follows are 25 T cell receptor beta chains derived from one specimen sequenced in a study of T cells after yellow fever vaccination. TCRdb processed the 5' RACE reads anew with MiXCR; each CDR3 protein has one entry. Of some 160,000 distinct CDR3 sequences listed, 9.3% are singletons. The sequencing here drew on CD8+ T cells sorted from PBMCs, taken 45 days after the yellow fever booster vaccination. The receptors stem from a man younger than 35 who received the YFV17D yellow fever vaccine.

The V gene is TRBV7-3, the J gene TRBJ2-3; possibly TRBD1 for D (5 bases). Germline CDR1 and CDR2: SGHTA and FQGTGA. This CDR3 contains 14 residues. V dropped 5 bases and J dropped 2 bases, with 11 bases sitting between them. CDR3 amino acids: CASSPTDNTDTQYF. CDR3 DNA sequence: TGTGCCAGCAGCCCGACGGACAACACAGATACGCAGTATTTT.

There are a few counts of this clonotype. The chain couples TRBV4-3 to TRBJ1-5; possibly TRBD1 for D (5 bases). In germline, CDR1 is LGHNA, CDR2 YSLEER. V was trimmed by 0 bases and J by 4 bases, leaving 10 bases between them. The CDR3 covers 15 residues. The CDR3 protein is CASSQDGAVNQPQHF. The CDR3 DNA follows: TGCGCCAGCAGCCAAGACGGGGCAGTGAATCAGCCCCAGCATTTT.

This clonotype was recorded many times. V and J are TRBV7-9 and TRBJ2-7; the match to TRBD1 covers 7 bases. Germline-derived CDR1 and CDR2 are SEHNR and FQNEAQ (reference sequence). With V trimmed by 5 bases and J by 5 bases, 9 bases remained unmatched. CDR3 size: 14 residues. CDR3 amino acids: CASSPPTGSDEQYF. The DNA of the CDR3 is TGTGCCAGCAGCCCTCCGACAGGGTCTGACGAGCAGTACTTC.

The chain is built from TRBV3-1 and TRBJ2-3; 7 bases match TRBD1. V shed 2 bases and J 2 bases; nucleotides not matched to a gene: 4. The CDR3 extends over 15 amino acids. Germline CDR1 and CDR2: LGHDT and YNNKEL (reference sequence). CDR3 DNA: TGTGCCAGCAGCCAACGACAGGGCCACACAGATACGCAGTATTTT. It encodes CASSQRQGHTDTQYF.

This clonotype was detected only a few times. This chain uses TRBV27 with TRBJ2-1, with 10 bases matching TRBD1. Per germline, CDR1 MNHEY and CDR2 SMNVEV (reference sequence). The CDR3 is 16 amino acids. With V trimmed by 3 bases and J by 6 bases, 8 bases remained unmatched. This CDR3 reads CASSFPTGTGVNEQFF. The CDR3 bases are TGTGCCAGCAGTTTCCCAACCGGGACAGGGGTCAATGAGCAGTTCTTC.

The rearrangement uses TRBV12-3 or TRBV12-4 and TRBJ2-1, with TRBD2 matching 11 bases. The trim removed 1 base at V and 10 bases at J, leaving 6 bases unmatched. The CDR3 is made up of 15 amino acids. CDR3 residues: CASSLVAGGPREQFF. The CDR3 DNA reads TGTGCCAGCAGTTTAGTAGCGGGGGGGCCACGGGAGCAGTTCTTC.

The V and J genes are TRBV20-1 and TRBJ2-7; 11 nucleotides line up with TRBD1. Per the germline V gene, CDR1 is DFQATT and CDR2 is SNEGSKA (reference sequence). The CDR3 totals 13 residues. The CDR3, as DNA: TGCGCTGGACAGGGGACAGGGGGCTACGAGCAGTACGTC. It codes for CAGQGTGGYEQYV.

In its sample, this clonotype was seen a few times. J is TRBJ1-5 and V is TRBV7-8; no reliable D call. Germline loops: CDR1 SGHVS, CDR2 FQNEAQ. The V gene lost 4 bases and the J gene lost 2 bases, with 6 bases spanning the gap. This CDR3 contains 13 residues. As DNA, the CDR3 is TGTGCCAGCAGCTCACAGCGCAATCAGCCCCAGCATTTT. Translated: CASSSQRNQPQHF.

In its sample, this clonotype was seen a few times. The V call is TRBV27, the J call TRBJ1-1, with D maybe TRBD1 (5 bases). Germline CDR1 MNHEY, CDR2 SMNVEV (reference sequence). V lost 3 bases and J lost 7, with 12 bases in between. The CDR3 consists of 13 residues. DNA of the CDR3: TGTGCCAGCAGTTTGTGGGACGGGGATGAAGCTTTCTTT. Its protein product is CASSLWDGDEAFF.

This clonotype was detected many times. This rearrangement joins TRBV15 to TRBJ2-7; 12 positions agree with TRBD1. There are 16 residues in the CDR3. With V trimmed by 5 bases and J by 5 bases, 10 bases remained unmatched. Germline V gene sequence: CDR1 LNHNV, CDR2 YYDKDF (reference sequence). The CDR3 loop reads CATSGGQGASFNEQYF. CDR3 bases: TGTGCCACCAGCGGGGGACAGGGGGCTTCATTCAACGAGCAGTACTTC.

This clonotype was detected many times. The V and J genes are TRBV13 and TRBJ2-5; possible D gene TRBD1, 5 bases. The V end lost 5 bases, the J end lost 1 base, and 14 bases lay between the germline ends. CDR1 is PRHDT, CDR2 FYEKMQ, per germline (reference sequence). This CDR3 is built from 15 residues. CDR3 protein: CASSQLGRGQETQYF. The CDR3 coding sequence is TGTGCCAGCAGCCAACTCGGAAGGGGCCAAGAGACCCAGTACTTC.

The chain has TRBV7-9 and TRBJ2-2; no clear D gene. CDR3 length equals 11 residues. In germline, CDR1 is SEHNR, CDR2 FQNEAQ (reference sequence). The V end was cut by 8 bases, the J end by 5 bases, with 6 bases between. CDR3 coding DNA: TGTGCCAGCCGGTCGACCGGGGAGCTGTTTTTT. Protein sequence: CASRSTGELFF.

A few counts support this clonotype. The chain employs TRBV6-2 or TRBV6-3 and TRBJ1-5; 7 bases are shared with TRBD1. This CDR3 contains 18 residues. From germline, CDR1 is MNHEY and CDR2 SVGEGT. V lost 7 bases, J lost 3 bases, and 18 bases stayed unmatched. The CDR3 region is CASTQGDPRQESNQPQHF. As DNA, the CDR3 is TGTGCCAGCACTCAGGGGGACCCTCGACAGGAGTCCAATCAGCCCCAGCATTTT.

This clonotype was found many times. The rearrangement uses TRBV6-2 or TRBV6-3 and TRBJ1-1, with no clear D. Deletions cut 0 bases from V and 3 bases from J, with 17 bases between. The germline gives CDR1 MNHEY, CDR2 SVGEGT. The CDR3 contains 17 residues. CDR3 nucleotides: TGTGCCAGCAGTTACTCGATGGGGAGAGGTTCACACACTGAAGCTTTCTTT. Protein product: CASSYSMGRGSHTEAFF.

This clonotype has more than one count but fewer than ten. This rearrangement joins TRBV7-2 to TRBJ1-3; TRBD1 might be the D (5 bases). Germline V gene data show CDR1 as SGHTA and CDR2 as FQGNSA. The V end lost 3 bases, the J end lost 0 bases, and 15 bases lay between the germline ends. The CDR3 runs to 17 residues. Written as DNA, the CDR3 is TGTGCCAGCAGCTTTAGGGGCGGAGGCGTCTCTGGAAACACCATATATTTT. Translation gives CASSFRGGGVSGNTIYF.

The gene calls are TRBV7-9 and TRBJ2-2; possibly TRBD1 or TRBD2 for D (6 bases each). V dropped 6 bases and J dropped 3 bases, with 14 bases sitting between them. The CDR3 is 15 residues long. Germline-derived CDR1 and CDR2 are SEHNR and FQNEAQ (reference sequence). The CDR3 is CASRPEEGDTGELFF. The DNA of the CDR3 is TGTGCCAGCAGGCCGGAGGAGGGGGACACCGGGGAGCTGTTTTTT.

The rearrangement uses TRBV27 and TRBJ1-5, with a weak D call TRBD1 (5 bases). CDR1 MNHEY and CDR2 SMNVEV come from the germline V gene (reference sequence). The CDR3 runs to 15 residues. Trimming cost V 3 bases and J 6 bases, with 15 bases left between them. DNA for the CDR3: TGTGCCAGCAGTTTCGGGGCCTCGGAGGGTCAGCCCCAGCATTTT. Its protein is CASSFGASEGQPQHF.

This clonotype came up many times. The rearrangement links TRBV7-3 to TRBJ2-1, with D unclear. The V and J ends lost 3 bases and 2 bases respectively, with 14 bases between them. The length of the CDR3 is 16 residues. Germline CDR1 and CDR2: SGHTA and FQGTGA. CDR3 amino acids: CASSFRTNPPYNEQFF. CDR3 sequence (DNA): TGTGCCAGCAGCTTTAGGACGAACCCCCCCTACAATGAGCAGTTCTTC.

This clonotype was observed a few times. The chain combines TRBV15 with TRBJ1-5; D possibly corresponds to TRBD1 (5 bases). The length of the CDR3 is 15 residues. Trimming took 3 bases from V and 0 from J, leaving 9 bases between them. Germline V lookup: CDR1 LNHNV, CDR2 YYDKDF (reference sequence). This chain's CDR3 is CATSSVGGSNQPQHF. The CDR3 coding sequence is TGTGCCACCAGCAGTGTCGGGGGTAGCAATCAGCCCCAGCATTTT.

This clonotype has a handful of counts. The chain joins TRBV11-2 to TRBJ2-1; a weak D match, TRBD2 (6 bases). The CDR3 sequence is 14 residues long. The V gene's germline CDR1 is SGHAT and CDR2 FQNNGV. V lost 5 bases, J lost 7 bases, and 15 bases lay in between. The CDR3 spells CASSPEGPQNEQFF. The CDR3 DNA reads TGTGCCAGCAGCCCGGAGGGCCCCCAGAATGAGCAGTTCTTC.

The chain carries TRBV9 and TRBJ2-1; TRBD1 might be the D (6 bases). From germline, CDR1 is SGDLS and CDR2 YYNGEE. Trimming took 0 bases from V and 8 from J, leaving 12 bases between them. This CDR3 is 14 amino acids long. The CDR3 bases are TGTGCCAGCAGCGTAGACAACAGGGTCTATGAGCAGTTCTTC. This encodes CASSVDNRVYEQFF.

The V and J genes are TRBV5-5 and TRBJ2-2; D possibly corresponds to TRBD2 (6 bases). CDR1 and CDR2 from the germline V gene are SGHKS and YYEKEE (reference sequence). With 6 bases removed from V and 5 bases from J, the gap between germline ends came to 23 bases. CDR3 size: 17 residues. CDR3 bases: TGTGCCAGCAACCGACCGCTGACCAGTGCGGGGACCGGGGAGCTGTTTTTT. Amino acids: CASNRPLTSAGTGELFF.

This clonotype was counted a few times. The chain combines TRBV12-1 with TRBJ1-5. TRBV12-1 counts as a pseudogene. The CDR3 consists of 17 residues. CDR3 sequence: CASSPTPLRRHNQPQHF. CDR3 in DNA: TGTGCCAGCAGCCCCACGCCTCTTCGAAGGCACAATCAGCCCCAGCATTTT.

This clonotype has just a few counts. This chain connects TRBV4-1 to TRBJ1-6; D perhaps matches TRBD1 (5 bases). In germline, CDR1 is MGHRA, CDR2 YSYEKL. The length of the CDR3 is 16 residues. V was trimmed by 0 bases and J by 9 bases, leaving 15 bases between them. The CDR3 region is CASSQESRDFASPLHF. CDR3 sequence (DNA): TGCGCCAGCAGCCAAGAAAGCAGGGACTTCGCTTCACCCCTCCACTTT.

This clonotype was seen a handful of times. The chain links TRBV27 to TRBJ2-1; no definite D call. Germline assignment: CDR1 MNHEY and CDR2 SMNVEV (reference sequence). CDR3 length: 15 residues. Trimming left V 5 bases short and J 12 bases short, with 23 bases between. This chain's CDR3 is CASSPSTGFTQSQFF. CDR3 DNA: TGTGCCAGCAGTCCGTCTACCGGGTTTACTCAATCGCAGTTCTTC.